This T cell receptor (beta chain) was sequenced in a study of a mutant IDH1 vaccine in newly diagnosed glioma. Study context: Before enrollment, the patients had been treated with radiotherapy alone, temozolomide alone, or both together. Most of them had received both. Whole-study findings and limits: Altogether, about 95% of patients exhibited vaccine-induced immune responses. Any relationship between pseudoprogression and changes in top peripheral T cell clonotypes seemed absent.

Time point of the sample: baseline, week 1 (first vaccination visit). Described treatment: pre-vaccination baseline after standard-of-care therapy. Those who donated had recent WHO grade 3 or 4 IDH1-mutant, ATRX-lost astrocytomas. As regards this clone: Its antigen is undetermined.

Using immunoSEQ multiplex PCR, the repertoire was profiled, and TCRdb retains in-frame clones only, with some absent. This table has around 56,000 clones, about nine tenths appearing once. The TCR was taken from a man aged 50-59 years with glioma. The sample was PBMCs, taken from a glioma patient treated with radiotherapy, temozolomide or both.

The CDR3 region is CAGDRGTGELFF. The CDR3 coding sequence is TGTGCCGGGGACAGGGGAACCGGGGAGCTGTTTTTT. The chain couples TRBV7-2 to TRBJ2-2, with 10 bases that match TRBD1. Trimming at V came to 11 bases and at J to 5 bases, leaving 2 bases not matched to a gene. The germline V gene has CDR1 SGHTA and CDR2 FQGNSA. This CDR3 comprises 12 residues.